This passage covers 32 T cell receptor beta chains from one sample sequenced in a study of OX40 agonist ivuxolimab in advanced cancers. The data were produced by immunoSEQ multiplex PCR, yet TCRdb's version contains in-frame clones alone and is incomplete. Of approximately 82,000 clones in the sample, 88% are singletons; the top ten hold around 4.1%. Sequenced material: CD4+ or CD8+ T cells sorted from blood, taken in a trial of the OX40 agonist ivuxolimab. The receptors derive from an adult with an advanced solid tumor such as melanoma, head and neck, liver or kidney cancer.

The chain couples TRBV5-1 to TRBJ2-2, with 9 bases matching TRBD2. CDR1 is SGHRS and CDR2 is YFSETQ in the germline V gene. The CDR3 runs to 17 residues. With 0 bases clipped from V and 6 bases from J, the junction kept 9 bases outside the gene matches. CDR3 region: CASSLAGGRALAGELFF. CDR3 nucleotide sequence: TGCGCCAGCAGCTTGGCCGGCGGGAGGGCCTTAGCCGGGGAGCTGTTTTTT.

V gene TRBV28 combines with J gene TRBJ1-3; no clear D gene. Deletions cut 8 bases from V and 0 bases from J, with 5 bases between. Germline V gene sequence: CDR1 MDHEN, CDR2 SYDVKM. The CDR3 runs to 12 residues. CDR3 sequence: CASGTSGNTIYF. Here the CDR3 DNA reads TGTGCCAGCGGCACCTCTGGAAACACCATATATTTT.

The J gene is TRBJ2-3, the V gene TRBV30; possibly TRBD1 for D (6 bases). The CDR3 is 15 amino acids. Germline V lookup: CDR1 GTSNPN, CDR2 SVGIG (reference sequence). Trimming removed 2 bases at V and 6 bases at J, with 18 bases between. The CDR3 loop is CAWSPPQGLADTQYF. The CDR3 coding sequence is TGTGCCTGGAGTCCTCCCCAGGGGCTCGCGGATACGCAGTATTTT.

This clone has only one observation. J is TRBJ1-1 and V is TRBV10-2; possible D gene TRBD1, 5 bases. The CDR3 runs 13 residues. V lost 2 bases and J 5 bases, leaving 9 bases between the germline ends. CDR1 is WSHSY and CDR2 is SAAADI in the germline V gene. This CDR3 is CASSEEGRTEAFF. The CDR3 nucleotides are TGCGCCAGCAGTGAGGAGGGGAGGACTGAAGCTTTCTTT.

The chain employs TRBV2 and TRBJ2-1, with D perhaps TRBD1 (6 bases). The CDR3 has 13 residues. The V gene lost 2 bases and the J gene lost 10 bases, with 12 bases spanning the gap. Germline CDR1 SNHLY, CDR2 FYNNEI. The CDR3 DNA reads as TGTGCCAGCAGTGAACAGGGAACAGGGGAGCAGTTCTTC. Protein sequence: CASSEQGTGEQFF.

The chain uses TRBV29-1 and TRBJ2-1; 8 nucleotides agree with TRBD2. The CDR3 is 13 amino acids. Germline assignment: CDR1 SQVTM and CDR2 ANQGSEA. Trimming removed 4 bases from V and 9 bases from J; junction bases left unmatched: 8. The CDR3 bases are TGCAGCGTTGCGGGACTAGTAGGGGTTGAGCAGTTCTTC. Translation: CSVAGLVGVEQFF.

The gene calls are TRBV20-1 and TRBJ2-5, with TRBD2 as a possible D gene (5 bases). CDR3 length: 11 amino acids. V lost 7 bases, J lost 8 bases, and 14 bases lay in between. The V gene's germline CDR1 is DFQATT and CDR2 SNEGSKA (reference sequence). CDR3 loop: CSVTPAVTQYF. CDR3 DNA: TGCAGTGTGACGCCAGCGGTCACCCAGTACTTC.

V is TRBV7-9 and J is TRBJ1-2; D gene uncertain. V shed 5 bases and J shed 7 bases, with 11 bases lying between them. The CDR3 totals 12 residues. In germline, CDR1 is SEHNR, CDR2 FQNEAQ (reference sequence). CDR3 bases: TGTGCCAGCAGCCCTTCTAATGGTGGCTACACCTTC. Its protein product is CASSPSNGGYTF.

This chain links TRBV19 with TRBJ2-3; TRBD1 matches 11 bases. The CDR3 is made up of 17 amino acids. CDR1 LNHDA and CDR2 SQIVND come from the germline V gene (reference sequence). The V segment lost 1 base and the J segment 1 base; nucleotides outside the gene matches: 4. CDR3 DNA: TGTGCCAGTAGTATAGGGACAGGGGGCGCGGGCACAGATACGCAGTATTTT. Protein sequence: CASSIGTGGAGTDTQYF.

The chain combines TRBV25-1 with TRBJ2-5, with D unresolved. The V gene lost 3 bases and the J gene lost 0 bases, with 5 bases spanning the gap. This CDR3 region has 13 residues. Germline-derived CDR1 and CDR2 are MGHDK and SYGVNS. CDR3 residues: CASSDSYQETQYF. CDR3 nucleotides: TGTGCCAGCAGTGATTCGTACCAAGAGACCCAGTACTTC.

V and J are TRBV7-2 and TRBJ2-3; 9 bases agree with TRBD2. Germline CDR1 and CDR2: SGHTA and FQGNSA. Trimming removed 2 bases from V and 3 bases from J; junction bases left unmatched: 3. The CDR3 extends over 15 amino acids. CDR3 amino acids: CASSLQLAGTDTQYF. CDR3 in DNA: TGTGCCAGCAGCTTACAACTAGCGGGTACAGATACGCAGTATTTT.

Here the CDR3 DNA reads TGTGCCAGCAGCCGTCGGACAGGGTCGGGACAAGAGACCCAGTACTTC. This sequence encodes CASSRRTGSGQETQYF. The genes are TRBV11-3 and TRBJ2-5, with 8 bases aligning to TRBD1. Germline values: CDR1 SGHNT, CDR2 YENEEA. The CDR3 loop spans 16 amino acids. V was clipped by 5 bases and J by 2 bases; unmatched bases: 10.

The gene calls are TRBV10-3 and TRBJ1-5; a possible D gene is TRBD1 (5 bases). The ends were cut back, 8 bases at V and 4 bases at J, with 12 bases in the middle. CDR1 and CDR2 (germline): ENHRY, SYGVKD. The CDR3 runs 13 residues. The DNA of the CDR3 is TGTGCCATCGGGGCCGACGGTAATCAGCCCCAGCATTTT. Protein: CAIGADGNQPQHF.

The genes are TRBV4-2 and TRBJ2-5; 13 bases are shared with TRBD2. Germline V gives CDR1 LGHNA, CDR2 YNFKEQ. Trimming at V came to 0 bases and at J to 5 bases, leaving 9 bases not matched to a gene. CDR3 length: 18 residues. This chain's CDR3 is CASSQEGLAGDWRETQYF. The CDR3 DNA reads as TGTGCCAGCAGCCAAGAAGGACTAGCGGGAGATTGGAGGGAGACCCAGTACTTC.

The chain combines TRBV5-4 with TRBJ2-1; TRBD2 matches 14 bases. The CDR3 consists of 15 residues. V lost 2 bases to trimming and J lost 9 bases; unmatched junction nucleotides: 4. Germline V gene data show CDR1 as SGHNT and CDR2 as YYREEE (reference sequence). In DNA, the CDR3 is TGTGCCAGCAGCTTAGGAGGGACTAGCGGGAGTGAGCAGTTCTTC. Translated, it gives CASSLGGTSGSEQFF.

In its sample, this clone was seen once. The V and J genes are TRBV10-1 and TRBJ2-7; possible D gene TRBD1, 6 bases. Per germline, CDR1 WNHNN and CDR2 SYGVQD (reference sequence). V gave up 5 bases and J gave up 9 bases, with 17 bases separating them. This CDR3 is built from 13 residues. DNA of the CDR3: TGCGCCAGCAGTCCGGGCAGGGGCGGAGGGCAGTACTTC. Its protein is CASSPGRGGGQYF.

V gene TRBV11-2 combines with J gene TRBJ2-1; D might be TRBD1 or TRBD2, each matching 5 bases. Germline values: CDR1 SGHAT, CDR2 FQNNGV. V shed 5 bases and J shed 2 bases, with 19 bases lying between them. CDR3 size: 17 residues. The CDR3: CASSVRGAGLTYNEQFF. CDR3 coding DNA: TGTGCCAGCAGCGTCAGAGGGGCAGGGCTGACCTACAATGAGCAGTTCTTC.

This chain connects TRBV5-6 to TRBJ2-6; 10 bases fit TRBD2. Unmatched junction bases numbered 4, after V lost 3 bases and J lost 1 base. Germline V CDR1 and CDR2: SGHDT, YYEEEE. CDR3 length equals 17 residues. The CDR3 coding sequence is TGTGCCAGCAGCTATCTAGCGGGAGTATCTGGGGCCAACGTCCTGACTTTC. Translated: CASSYLAGVSGANVLTF.

This chain uses TRBV27 with TRBJ1-4, with D hard to call. CDR3 length: 15 amino acids. V lost 3 bases, J lost 7 bases, and 15 bases lay in between. Germline V gives CDR1 MNHEY, CDR2 SMNVEV (reference sequence). CDR3: CASSLFYGVGEKLFF. In nucleotides, the CDR3 is TGTGCCAGCAGTTTGTTCTACGGGGTGGGTGAAAAACTGTTTTTT.

This clone was detected only once. The chain employs TRBV19 and TRBJ2-7; 8 bases match TRBD1. This CDR3 comprises 15 residues. Germline V lookup: CDR1 LNHDA, CDR2 SQIVND (reference sequence). With 6 bases clipped from V and 3 bases from J, the junction kept 10 bases outside the gene matches. CDR3 bases: TGTGCCAGTAGAAAAGGACAGGGCGGGTTCTACGAGCAGTACTTC. Its translation is CASRKGQGGFYEQYF. Full variable domain (remainder filled in from reference TRBV19 and TRBJ2-7): DGGITQSPKYLFRKEGQNVTLSCEQNLNHDAMYWYRQDPGQGLRLIYYSQIVNDFQKGDIAEGYSVSREKKESFPLTVTSAQKNPTAFYLCASRKGQGGFYEQYFGPGTRLTVT.

The chain employs TRBV7-3 and TRBJ2-1; TRBD2 is a possible D gene (7 bases). The V gene's germline CDR1 is SGHTA and CDR2 FQGTGA. CDR3 length: 16 amino acids. With 3 bases removed from V and 2 bases from J, the gap between germline ends came to 14 bases. The CDR3: CASSFGAGATYNEQFF. For the CDR3, the DNA is TGTGCCAGCAGCTTTGGGGCGGGGGCAACCTACAATGAGCAGTTCTTC.

This clone has only one observation. The chain recombines TRBV6-1 with TRBJ1-5; D is unclear. The V end lost 6 bases, the J end lost 2 bases, and 11 bases lay between the germline ends. Germline V gene data show CDR1 as MNHNS and CDR2 as SASEGT. CDR3 size: 14 residues. The chain's CDR3 is CASRQDLGNQPQHF. CDR3 sequence (DNA): TGTGCCAGCAGGCAGGATTTGGGCAATCAGCCCCAGCATTTT.

This clone was counted once. The genes are TRBV28 and TRBJ2-3, with 7 bases that match TRBD2. The CDR3 is 17 residues long. J gave up 1 base and V 3 bases, and 10 bases lay outside the gene matches. CDR1 MDHEN and CDR2 SYDVKM come from the germline V gene. The CDR3 is CASSLGQGGSGTDTQYF. In DNA, the CDR3 is TGTGCCAGCAGTTTGGGGCAGGGCGGGAGCGGCACAGATACGCAGTATTTT.

The chain carries TRBV28 and TRBJ2-7; 9 nucleotides agree with TRBD1. J was trimmed by 3 bases and V by 4 bases; bases with no gene match: 7. The germline V gene encodes CDR1 MDHEN and CDR2 SYDVKM. The CDR3 is made up of 15 amino acids. CDR3 DNA sequence: TGTGCCAGCAGTTACCTGGGACAGGGTGACTACGAGCAGTACTTC. This sequence encodes CASSYLGQGDYEQYF. Full variable domain (outside the CDR3, taken from reference TRBV28 and TRBJ2-7): DVKVTQSSRYLVKRTGEKVFLECVQDMDHENMFWYRQDPGLGLRLIYFSYDVKMKEKGDIPEGYSVSREKKERFSLILESASTNQTSMYLCASSYLGQGDYEQYFGPGTRLTVT.

This clone showed up just a few times. V usage is TRBV19 and J usage is TRBJ2-7; 12 bases match TRBD2. In germline, CDR1 is LNHDA, CDR2 SQIVND (reference sequence). With V trimmed by 5 bases and J by 7 bases, 6 bases remained unmatched. This CDR3 region has 14 residues. Here the CDR3 reads CASSETSGRSEQYF. CDR3 DNA sequence: TGTGCCAGTAGTGAGACTAGCGGGAGATCGGAGCAGTACTTC.

The rearrangement joins TRBV30 to TRBJ2-1; 8 bases map to TRBD2. The CDR3 extends over 14 amino acids. Germline V gene data show CDR1 as GTSNPN and CDR2 as SVGIG (reference sequence). V shed 1 base and J 9 bases; nucleotides not matched to a gene: 8. This CDR3 is CAWSGTGGPGEQFF. The CDR3 DNA reads as TGTGCCTGGAGTGGGACGGGAGGGCCGGGTGAGCAGTTCTTC. Full variable domain (missing parts from reference TRBV30 and TRBJ2-1): SQTIHQWPATLVQPVGSPLSLECTVEGTSNPNLYWYRQAAGRGLQLLFYSVGIGQISSEVPQNLSASRPQDRQFILSSKKLLLSDSGFYLCAWSGTGGPGEQFFGPGTRLTVL.

The table lists this clone with a count of one. The chain couples TRBV7-9 to TRBJ1-3; D is undetermined. The germline CDR1 and CDR2 sequences are SEHNR and FQNEAQ (reference sequence). The CDR3 spans 15 residues. V gave up 1 base and J gave up 1 base, with 8 bases separating them. The CDR3 region is CASSLGPTSGNTIYF. Here the CDR3 DNA reads TGTGCCAGCAGCTTAGGCCCCACATCTGGAAACACCATATATTTT.

The chain is built from TRBV5-8 and TRBJ2-1; 11 bases are a match to TRBD1. With V trimmed by 3 bases and J by 9 bases, 5 bases remained unmatched. This CDR3 spans 14 amino acids. Germline V CDR1 and CDR2: SGHTS, YDEGEE. The CDR3 nucleotides are TGTGCCAGCAGCTCGGGACAGGGGGACTTTGAGCAGTTCTTC. Amino acids: CASSSGQGDFEQFF.

V and J are TRBV10-3 and TRBJ2-3; no clear D gene. The V and J ends lost 0 bases and 3 bases respectively, with 7 bases between them. The CDR3 is 14 amino acids. Germline V CDR1 and CDR2: ENHRY, SYGVKD. This CDR3 is CAISESVGTDTQYF. The CDR3 region has the DNA TGTGCCATCAGTGAGTCCGTGGGTACAGATACGCAGTATTTT.

The V and J genes are TRBV6-1 and TRBJ1-3, with unresolved D. Germline V gene lookup returns CDR1 MNHNS and CDR2 SASEGT. There are 14 residues in the CDR3. The germline V and J ends were trimmed by 4 bases and 0 bases, with 7 bases remaining between them. CDR3 sequence reads: CASSGVLSGNTIYF. Written as DNA, the CDR3 is TGTGCCAGCAGTGGGGTTCTCTCTGGAAACACCATATATTTT.

This clone was seen once. The DNA of the CDR3 is TGTGCCAGCAGCCAAGATCCCCAAGGGACAGGTATAAGCGGGAGACCCGTGAGGCAGTACTTC. Translation: CASSQDPQGTGISGRPVRQYF. The chain employs TRBV4-2 and TRBJ2-7; TRBD1 or TRBD2 may be the D gene (8 bases each). CDR3 length: 21 residues. V shed 0 bases and J shed 9 bases, with 36 bases lying between them. Germline V gene sequence: CDR1 LGHNA, CDR2 YNFKEQ.

The V call is TRBV28, the J call TRBJ1-4; the match to TRBD1 covers 10 bases. Germline trimming cut 6 bases from V and 8 bases from J; bases unmatched to any gene: 9. The CDR3 length is 15 residues. CDR1 is MDHEN, CDR2 SYDVKM, per germline. CDR3: CASRGGQGLREKLFF. The CDR3 DNA sequence: TGTGCCAGCAGGGGGGGACAGGGGCTACGGGAAAAACTGTTTTTT. Drawing the rest from reference TRBV28 and TRBJ1-4, the complete variable domain is DVKVTQSSRYLVKRTGEKVFLECVQDMDHENMFWYRQDPGLGLRLIYFSYDVKMKEKGDIPEGYSVSREKKERFSLILESASTNQTSMYLCASRGGQGLREKLFFGSGTQLSVL.